This T cell receptor beta chain stems from a study of HIV-infected patients and healthy controls. General study results and limits: HIV-associated CDR3 frequencies dropped significantly during therapy; CMV-associated ones, mostly rising, changed nonsignificantly. CDR3 sharing between individuals was lower in HIV-infected patients than in healthy controls. Apparent post-therapy Gini recovery among HIV-infected patients was not reproduced with size-matched repertoires.

The repertoire came from unfractionated whole blood and reflected all unsorted peripheral T cells. Around 450 ng RNA was reverse transcribed with alpha and beta constant-region primers. Alpha and beta chain libraries were made separately by chain-specific third strand synthesis with multiplexing indices. TCRdb fed the 5' RACE reads into MiXCR, producing one record per CDR3 protein. The data contain under 11,000 distinct CDR3 sequences, 8% to 8.5% of them singletons. The CDR3 runs 15 residues. Germline V gene data show CDR1 as SGHVS and CDR2 as FNYEAQ. J gave up 6 bases and V 5 bases, and 8 bases lay outside the gene matches. Note on this clonotype: Its cognate antigen is unknown.

The sequence was obtained from an adult in good health. This chain uses TRBV7-6 with TRBJ2-2, with TRBD1 matching 8 bases. The sample was blood. The CDR3 reads CASSPGQGGPGELFF. The CDR3 nucleotides read TGTGCCAGCAGCCCCGGACAGGGTGGTCCCGGGGAGCTGTTTTTT.